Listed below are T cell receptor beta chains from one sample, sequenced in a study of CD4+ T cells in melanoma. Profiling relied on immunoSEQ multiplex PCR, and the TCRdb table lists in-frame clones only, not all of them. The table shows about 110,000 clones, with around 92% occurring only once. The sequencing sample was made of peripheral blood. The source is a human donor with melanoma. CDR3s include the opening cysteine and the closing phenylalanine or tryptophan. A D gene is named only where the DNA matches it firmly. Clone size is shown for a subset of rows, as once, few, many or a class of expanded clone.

CDR3: CASSLRLAGGGTDTQYF
DNA: TGTGCCAGCAGCCTACGACTAGCGGGGGGTGGGACAGATACGCAGTATTTT
D: TRBD2
J: TRBJ2-3
V: TRBV9
size: .

CDR3: CASSLYVAGVRTGELFF
DNA: TGTGCCAGCAGCTTATACGTAGCGGGAGTGAGAACCGGGGAGCTGTTTTTT
D: TRBD2
J: TRBJ2-2
V: TRBV7-3
size: .

CDR3: CASSARSDRGHEQYF
DNA: TGTGCCAGCAGCGCCCGCTCGGACAGGGGACACGAGCAGTACTTC
D: TRBD1
J: TRBJ2-7
V: TRBV11-3
size: .

CDR3: CASSQDLGRAGAGELFF
DNA: TGCGCCAGCAGCCAAGATCTGGGCAGGGCGGGCGCCGGGGAGCTGTTTTTT
D: .
J: TRBJ2-2
V: TRBV4-3
size: .

CDR3: CASSDLRRGGEQYF
DNA: TGTGCCAGCAGTGACTTAAGGAGGGGGGGCGAGCAGTACTTC
D: .
J: TRBJ2-7
V: TRBV28
size: .

CDR3: CASSLGWGAREAFF
DNA: TGTGCCAGCAGCTTAGGATGGGGGGCGCGGGAAGCTTTCTTT
D: .
J: TRBJ1-1
V: TRBV11-1
size: .

CDR3: CASSLSERGGYNEQFF
DNA: TGTGCCAGCAGCTTATCCGAGCGGGGAGGATACAATGAGCAGTTCTTC
D: TRBD2
J: TRBJ2-1
V: TRBV7-7
size: .

CDR3: CASSQRLTSGISYEQYF
DNA: TGTGCCAGCAGCCAGCGGTTGACTAGCGGGATCTCCTACGAGCAGTACTTC
D: TRBD2
J: TRBJ2-7
V: TRBV7-9
size: .

CDR3: CASSDSFYGYTF
DNA: TGTGCCAGCAGTGATAGCTTTTATGGCTACACCTTC
D: .
J: TRBJ1-2
V: TRBV2
size: .

CDR3: CASSLGQGYGYTF
DNA: TGTGCCAGCAGCTTAGGACAAGGCTATGGCTACACCTTC
D: .
J: TRBJ1-2
V: TRBV11-2
size: .

CDR3: CASSLKRSGGPDNEQFF
DNA: TGTGCCAGCAGCTTGAAGAGGAGCGGAGGACCGGACAATGAGCAGTTCTTC
D: .
J: TRBJ2-1
V: TRBV5-8
size: .

CDR3: CASSYTQGGSQPQHF
DNA: TGTGCCAGCAGTTACACACAGGGAGGGAGTCAGCCCCAGCATTTT
D: .
J: TRBJ1-5
V: TRBV6-6
size: .

CDR3: CASSIIQGMGVHYGYTF
DNA: TGTGCCAGTAGTATCATACAGGGGATGGGGGTACACTATGGCTACACCTTC
D: TRBD1
J: TRBJ1-2
V: TRBV19
size: few

CDR3: CASSLRSSGGTDTQYF
DNA: TGTGCCAGCAGCTTACGGTCCAGCGGGGGAACAGATACGCAGTATTTT
D: TRBD2
J: TRBJ2-3
V: TRBV11-3
size: .

CDR3: CASSLGGAETQYF
DNA: TGCGCCAGCAGCTTGGGGGGGGCAGAGACCCAGTACTTC
D: .
J: TRBJ2-5
V: TRBV5-1
size: .

CDR3: CASSNRGEDNNEQFF
DNA: TGCGCCAGCAGCAACCGCGGGGAGGACAACAATGAGCAGTTCTTC
D: .
J: TRBJ2-1
V: TRBV5-1
size: .

CDR3: CATSRTGGRNEQFF
DNA: TGTGCCACCAGCAGGACAGGGGGCAGGAATGAGCAGTTCTTC
D: TRBD1
J: TRBJ2-1
V: TRBV15
size: .

CDR3: CASSKSRTTNEKLFF
DNA: TGTGCCAGCAGCAAGTCGAGGACAACTAATGAAAAACTGTTTTTT
D: .
J: TRBJ1-4
V: TRBV27
size: .

CDR3: CATSPGQGVGKGQYF
DNA: TGTGCCACCAGTCCGGGACAGGGGGTGGGGAAGGGGCAGTACTTC
D: TRBD1
J: TRBJ2-7
V: TRBV15
size: .

CDR3: CASSQDTGNSNQPQHF
DNA: TGTGCCAGCAGCCAAGATACGGGGAATAGCAATCAGCCCCAGCATTTT
D: .
J: TRBJ1-5
V: TRBV4-2
size: .

CDR3: CASSRTGGAYSPLHF
DNA: TGTGCCAGTAGTAGAACAGGGGGCGCTTATTCACCCCTCCACTTT
D: TRBD1
J: TRBJ1-6
V: TRBV19
size: .

CDR3: CASSYSPTGHYGYTF
DNA: TGTGCCAGCAGTTACTCGCCGACAGGGCACTATGGCTACACCTTC
D: TRBD1
J: TRBJ1-2
V: TRBV6-5
size: .

CDR3: CASSMGARGAPYEQYF
DNA: TGTGCCAGTAGTATGGGGGCGAGGGGGGCCCCCTACGAGCAGTACTTC
D: .
J: TRBJ2-7
V: TRBV19
size: once

CDR3: CASSSGGMNTEAFF
DNA: TGTGCCAGCAGTTCCGGGGGCATGAACACTGAAGCTTTCTTT
D: .
J: TRBJ1-1
V: TRBV6-6
size: .

CDR3: CAWSVRAGGYGYTF
DNA: TGTGCCTGGAGTGTACGGGCAGGGGGGTATGGCTACACCTTC
D: TRBD1
J: TRBJ1-2
V: TRBV30
size: .

CDR3: CASSLDGQGQGNEQFF
DNA: TGCGCCAGCAGCTTAGACGGACAGGGGCAGGGCAATGAGCAGTTCTTC
D: TRBD1
J: TRBJ2-1
V: TRBV5-1
size: .

CDR3: CASSQGQGDQPQHF
DNA: TGCGCCAGCAGCCAGGGGCAGGGAGATCAGCCCCAGCATTTT
D: .
J: TRBJ1-5
V: TRBV4-1
size: .

CDR3: CASSPLDHRMKQETQYF
DNA: TGTGCCAGCTCACCACTGGATCACAGGATGAAACAAGAGACCCAGTACTTC
D: .
J: TRBJ2-5
V: TRBV18
size: .

CDR3: CASSESGQSSYNSPLHF
DNA: TGTGCCAGCAGTGAATCGGGGCAGAGCTCCTATAATTCACCCCTCCACTTT
D: .
J: TRBJ1-6
V: TRBV25-1
size: once

CDR3: CASSFAAGVHQVPSEQYF
DNA: TGTGCCAGCAGCTTTGCCGCGGGGGTTCACCAGGTTCCCTCCGAGCAGTACTTC
D: TRBD2
J: TRBJ2-7
V: TRBV7-9
size: once

CDR3: CASSPGTDTYNEQFF
DNA: TGCGCCAGCAGCCCCGGGACAGATACCTACAATGAGCAGTTCTTC
D: TRBD1
J: TRBJ2-1
V: TRBV5-1
size: .

CDR3: CASRQTGASTDTQYF
DNA: TGTGCCAGCAGGCAGACGGGAGCTAGCACAGATACGCAGTATTTT
D: .
J: TRBJ2-3
V: TRBV7-2
size: .

CDR3: CASSKTGYFTEAFF
DNA: TGTGCCAGCAGCAAAACAGGGTACTTCACTGAAGCTTTCTTT
D: .
J: TRBJ1-1
V: TRBV28
size: .

CDR3: CASSEQGDLRTEAFF
DNA: TGTGCCAGCAGTGAACAAGGGGACCTTAGAACTGAAGCTTTCTTT
D: .
J: TRBJ1-1
V: TRBV2
size: .

CDR3: CASSREVRHTEAFF
DNA: TGTGCCAGCAGCCGAGAGGTTCGGCACACTGAAGCTTTCTTT
D: .
J: TRBJ1-1
V: TRBV14
size: .

CDR3: CASSLAFEMGGAWNEQFF
DNA: TGTGCCAGCAGCTTAGCGTTTGAGATGGGGGGCGCTTGGAATGAGCAGTTCTTC
D: .
J: TRBJ2-1
V: TRBV7-2
size: .

CDR3: CASKAGDTEAFF
DNA: TGTGCCAGTAAAGCGGGGGACACTGAAGCTTTCTTT
D: .
J: TRBJ1-1
V: TRBV25-1
size: .

CDR3: CASSPLPPRASPLHF
DNA: TGTGCCAGCAGTCCCCTGCCTCCTAGGGCTTCACCCCTCCACTTT
D: .
J: TRBJ1-6
V: TRBV27
size: .

CDR3: CASSHQNYGYTF
DNA: TGTGCCAGCAGTCACCAAAACTATGGCTACACCTTC
D: .
J: TRBJ1-2
V: TRBV6-6
size: .

CDR3: CASRTGWQGQAFF
DNA: TGTGCCAGTAGAACCGGATGGCAGGGCCAAGCTTTCTTT
D: .
J: TRBJ1-1
V: TRBV19
size: .

CDR3: CASSYSISFSSYEQYF
DNA: TGTGCCAGCAGTTACTCGATAAGCTTTAGCTCCTACGAGCAGTACTTC
D: .
J: TRBJ2-7
V: TRBV6-5
size: .

CDR3: CAISAWTSGRVKTQYF
DNA: TGTGCCATCAGTGCCTGGACTAGCGGGAGGGTAAAGACCCAGTACTTC
D: TRBD2
J: TRBJ2-5
V: TRBV10-3
size: .

CDR3: CASSLVFMASGSQETQYF
DNA: TGCGCCAGCAGCTTGGTATTTATGGCTAGCGGGAGTCAAGAGACCCAGTACTTC
D: TRBD2
J: TRBJ2-5
V: TRBV5-1
size: .

CDR3: CASSQEPDSETQYF
DNA: TGTGCCAGCAGCCAAGAACCCGACTCGGAGACCCAGTACTTC
D: .
J: TRBJ2-5
V: TRBV4-2
size: .

CDR3: CASSLKQSNEKLFF
DNA: TGTGCCAGCAGCTTGAAACAGTCCAATGAAAAACTGTTTTTT
D: .
J: TRBJ1-4
V: TRBV5-4
size: .

CDR3: CASSQGGLAGGNEQFF
DNA: TGTGCCAGCAGCCAGGGGGGACTAGCGGGAGGAAATGAGCAGTTCTTC
D: TRBD2
J: TRBJ2-1
V: TRBV4-2
size: .

CDR3: CAGSQGYEQYF
DNA: TGTGCCGGATCGCAGGGCTACGAGCAGTACTTC
D: .
J: TRBJ2-7
V: TRBV2
size: .

CDR3: CASRGFGAGSYNEQFF
DNA: TGTGCCAGTAGGGGTTTCGGGGCGGGATCCTACAATGAGCAGTTCTTC
D: .
J: TRBJ2-1
V: TRBV19
size: .

CDR3: CASRETGGRTEAFF
DNA: TGCGCCAGCAGGGAGACAGGGGGCCGGACTGAAGCTTTCTTT
D: TRBD1
J: TRBJ1-1
V: TRBV4-3
size: .

CDR3: CASSSGGGGWGETQYF
DNA: TGTGCCAGCAGCTCGGGGGGAGGGGGCTGGGGAGAGACCCAGTACTTC
D: .
J: TRBJ2-5
V: TRBV5-4
size: .

CDR3: CASSPPSDEQFF
DNA: TGCGCCAGCAGCCCCCCTAGCGACGAGCAGTTCTTC
D: .
J: TRBJ2-1
V: TRBV5-1
size: .